The next 24 T cell receptor beta chains were all read from a single sample in a study of T cell repertoires in cytomegalovirus infection. Their specific antigens are unknown. From the reads, TCRdb called clonotypes with MiXCR, one entry per CDR3 protein. The table records roughly 730,000 distinct CDR3 sequences, roughly 36% of them present only once. The input for sequencing was cultured PBMCs, taken from culture after CMV antigen stimulation. The receptors stem from a human donor in good health (CMV status not recorded). Some clones in this sample may be carry-over from other donors' samples.

This clonotype was counted between two and nine times. J is TRBJ1-1 and V is TRBV18; a weak D match, TRBD1 (6 bases). The V and J ends lost 4 bases and 8 bases respectively, with 17 bases between them. Per germline, CDR1 KGHSH and CDR2 LQKENI. The CDR3 is 14 amino acids. The CDR3 DNA is TGTGCCAGCTCACAACAGGGTGTCCGCTTCGAAGCTTTCTTT. Its translation is CASSQQGVRFEAFF.

In this sample, this clonotype turned up a few times. The chain combines TRBV7-2 with TRBJ2-3, with TRBD2 matching 7 bases. Germline CDR1 SGHTA, CDR2 FQGNSA. CDR3 length: 15 residues. Trimming took 8 bases from V and 6 from J; bases not matched to a gene: 14. The CDR3 DNA follows: TGTGCCAGCGCTCCGGTCCGGCTAGCGGCTGATACGCAGTATTTT. Translated, it gives CASAPVRLAADTQYF.

A few counts support this clonotype. The rearrangement joins TRBV4-1 to TRBJ1-2; TRBD1 is a possible D gene (5 bases). The ends were cut back, 1 base at V and 1 base at J, with 13 bases in the middle. The CDR3 runs to 16 residues. The germline CDR1 and CDR2 sequences are MGHRA and YSYEKL. CDR3 in amino acids: CASSQGHRSGNYGYTF. CDR3 DNA sequence: TGCGCCAGCAGCCAAGGTCACAGGTCCGGTAACTATGGCTACACCTTC.

For the CDR3, the DNA is TGTGCCAGCAGTGGCGGACAGGGCTTTCAGCCCCAGCATTTT. It translates to CASSGGQGFQPQHF. J is TRBJ1-5 and V is TRBV2; 8 bases align to TRBD1. The ends lost 4 bases at V and 6 bases at J; junction bases unmatched: 5. The CDR3 sequence is 14 residues long. Germline V gene data show CDR1 as SNHLY and CDR2 as FYNNEI.

The chain uses TRBV25-1 and TRBJ1-2; 9 bases fit TRBD1. This CDR3 region has 15 residues. J was trimmed by 7 bases and V by 8 bases; bases with no gene match: 14. In germline, CDR1 is MGHDK, CDR2 SYGVNS. The DNA of the CDR3 is TGTGCCAGCTCCCCACCCGGGACAGGGTCCGTTGGCTACACCTTC. It encodes CASSPPGTGSVGYTF.

About this clonotype: One end of the junction does not line up with germline, which may come from a read error. The rearrangement joins TRBV4-1 to TRBJ2-4; D gene ambiguous. The CDR3 totals 14 residues. Germline CDR1 and CDR2: MGHRA and YSYEKL. DNA of the CDR3: TGTGCCAGCAGCCCTAGGGTAGCCAAAAACATTCAGTACTTC. It encodes CASSPRVAKNIQYF.

This clonotype was seen a few times. The chain is built from TRBV19 and TRBJ1-6; the D is unclear. Trimming stripped 5 bases from V and 6 bases from J, with 5 bases between. There are 12 residues in the CDR3. Germline loops: CDR1 LNHDA, CDR2 SQIVND (reference sequence). This CDR3 reads CASSGVNSPLHF. Here the CDR3 DNA reads TGTGCCAGTAGTGGTGTTAATTCACCCCTCCACTTT. Full variable domain (rest looked up from reference TRBV19 and TRBJ1-6): DGGITQSPKYLFRKEGQNVTLSCEQNLNHDAMYWYRQDPGQGLRLIYYSQIVNDFQKGDIAEGYSVSREKKESFPLTVTSAQKNPTAFYLCASSGVNSPLHFGNGTRLTVT.

This rearrangement joins TRBV4-3 to TRBJ2-1, with TRBD2 identical over 9 bases. Germline CDR1 LGHNA, CDR2 YSLEER. The trim removed 1 base at V and 8 bases at J, leaving 9 bases unmatched. This CDR3 spans 16 amino acids. CDR3 amino acids: CASSQGGLAGFDEQFF. In DNA, the CDR3 is TGCGCCAGCAGCCAAGGGGGGCTAGCGGGATTCGATGAGCAGTTCTTC.

V is TRBV7-6 and J is TRBJ2-1; TRBD2 might be the D (5 bases). Germline CDR1 is SGHVS and CDR2 is FNYEAQ. V lost 1 base to trimming and J lost 4 bases, with 11 bases between them. The CDR3 runs to 15 residues. This CDR3 is CASSLGLPGYNEQFF. In DNA form, the CDR3 reads TGTGCCAGCAGCTTAGGACTCCCGGGGTACAATGAGCAGTTCTTC.

This clonotype has just a few counts. The chain recombines TRBV7-9 with TRBJ1-4; D perhaps matches TRBD1 (5 bases). Deletions cut 11 bases from V and 5 bases from J, with 12 bases between. Germline CDR1 SEHNR, CDR2 FQNEAQ (reference sequence). The CDR3 spans 12 residues. The CDR3 spells CAAGQANEKLFF. CDR3 sequence (DNA): TGTGCCGCGGGGCAGGCGAATGAAAAACTGTTTTTT.

This clonotype has a handful of counts. The V gene is TRBV7-6, the J gene TRBJ1-1; the D is unclear. V lost 1 base, J lost 3 bases, and 6 bases lay in between. Germline V gene lookup returns CDR1 SGHVS and CDR2 FNYEAQ. The CDR3 has 13 amino acids. CDR3 in amino acids: CASSLELYTEAFF. CDR3 coding DNA: TGTGCCAGCAGCTTAGAACTCTACACTGAAGCTTTCTTT.

The J gene is TRBJ1-6, the V gene TRBV20-1; D gene unclear. This CDR3 contains 15 residues. In germline, CDR1 is DFQATT, CDR2 SNEGSKA (reference sequence). V was pared by 5 bases and J by 0 bases, with 11 bases between. CDR3 sequence reads: CSAQYTSSYNSPLHF. CDR3 bases: TGCAGTGCTCAATACACAAGCTCCTATAATTCACCCCTCCACTTT.

V is TRBV7-9 and J is TRBJ2-2, with D uncertain. The CDR3 is made up of 14 amino acids. Deletions cut 6 bases from V and 4 bases from J, with 12 bases between. CDR1 and CDR2 (germline): SEHNR, FQNEAQ (reference sequence). The CDR3 DNA reads TGTGCCAGCAGTCCAGGTGTAGCCACCGGGGAGCTGTTTTTT. Residues: CASSPGVATGELFF.

The chain employs TRBV12-3 or TRBV12-4 and TRBJ2-7; D uncertain. This CDR3 comprises 14 residues. The ends were cut back, 4 bases at V and 0 bases at J, with 10 bases in the middle. The CDR3 sequence: CASSWTENSYEQYF. The CDR3 DNA follows: TGTGCCAGCAGTTGGACGGAGAACTCCTACGAGCAGTACTTC.

In its sample, this clonotype was seen many times. The rearrangement links TRBV7-8 to TRBJ1-5; TRBD1 aligns across 9 bases. Germline CDR1 SGHVS, CDR2 FQNEAQ. Trimming at V came to 5 bases and at J to 9 bases, leaving 8 bases not matched to a gene. This CDR3 region has 14 residues. The chain's CDR3 is CASSVDRGGGPQHF. The CDR3, as DNA: TGTGCCAGCAGCGTGGACAGGGGCGGAGGGCCCCAGCATTTT. Full variable domain (missing parts from reference TRBV7-8 and TRBJ1-5): GAGVSQSPRYKVAKRGQDVALRCDPISGHVSLFWYQQALGQGPEFLTYFQNEAQLDKSGLPSDRFFAERPEGSVSTLKIQRTQQEDSAVYLCASSVDRGGGPQHFGDGTRLSIL.

At least ten counts were recorded for this clonotype. The rearrangement links TRBV27 to TRBJ1-5; no definite D call. V was clipped by 6 bases and J by 0 bases, with 6 bases between them. The CDR3 totals 13 residues. Germline assignment: CDR1 MNHEY and CDR2 SMNVEV (reference sequence). This CDR3 is CASSLSSNQPQHF. The CDR3 DNA follows: TGTGCCAGCAGCTTAAGTAGCAATCAGCCCCAGCATTTT.

J is TRBJ2-7 and V is TRBV7-9, with D possibly TRBD1 on 6 matching bases. Germline V gene lookup returns CDR1 SEHNR and CDR2 FQNEAQ (reference sequence). The germline V and J ends were trimmed by 5 bases and 1 base, with 12 bases remaining between them. The CDR3 spans 14 residues. CDR3 protein: CASSRVGQSYEQYF. The DNA for the CDR3 is TGTGCCAGCAGCCGGGTAGGACAGTCCTACGAGCAGTACTTC.

This clonotype showed up just a few times. The CDR3 DNA sequence: TGTGCCAGCAGTTACGCCGTAACTGAAGCTTTCTTT. Amino acids: CASSYAVTEAFF. V is TRBV6-5 and J is TRBJ1-1; the D is unclear. V was pared by 2 bases and J by 5 bases, with 6 bases between. This CDR3 is built from 12 residues. The V gene's germline CDR1 is MNHEY and CDR2 SVGAGI.

This clonotype was detected only a few times. The rearrangement links TRBV7-6 to TRBJ2-7, with 7 bases matching TRBD2. Germline CDR1 is SGHVS and CDR2 is FNYEAQ. Trimming took 3 bases from V and 5 from J; bases not matched to a gene: 7. The CDR3 runs 14 residues. CDR3 nucleotide sequence: TGTGCCAGCAGCTTGGCTTCCGCGGGGGACGAGCAGTACTTC. Translating gives CASSLASAGDEQYF.

V and J are TRBV25-1 and TRBJ1-3; D is perhaps TRBD1 (6 bases). Deletions cut 6 bases from V and 1 base from J, with 13 bases between. CDR1 is MGHDK, CDR2 SYGVNS, per germline. This CDR3 has 15 amino acids. The DNA for the CDR3 is TGTGCCAGCAGCCAAACAGGGATGTCTGGAAACACCATATATTTT. Its translation is CASSQTGMSGNTIYF. The full variable domain, in which reference TRBV25-1 and TRBJ1-3 provide the parts outside the CDR3, is EADIYQTPRYLVIGTGKKITLECSQTMGHDKMYWYQQDPGMELHLIHYSYGVNSTEKGDLSSESTVSRIRTEHFPLTLESARPSHTSQYLCASSQTGMSGNTIYFGEGSWLTVV.

The chain employs TRBV7-2 and TRBJ2-1, with D possibly matching TRBD2 (6 bases). CDR3 length: 16 residues. Germline CDR1 is SGHTA and CDR2 is FQGNSA. V lost 4 bases to trimming and J lost 6 bases, with 19 bases between them. The CDR3 spells CASSSWTIDPPNEQFF. The CDR3 DNA reads as TGTGCCAGCAGCTCCTGGACTATAGATCCACCCAATGAGCAGTTCTTC.

This chain connects TRBV9 to TRBJ1-2; 7 bases align to TRBD1. The germline gives CDR1 SGDLS, CDR2 YYNGEE. There are 16 residues in the CDR3. V lost 0 bases, J lost 4 bases, and 9 bases stayed unmatched. CDR3 coding DNA: TGTGCCAGCAGCGTAGTCTCTATGACAGGGAGCTATGGCTACACCTTC. Amino acids: CASSVVSMTGSYGYTF.

V is TRBV7-9 and J is TRBJ1-4; D is unclear. Germline CDR1 is SEHNR and CDR2 is FQNEAQ (reference sequence). V was pared by 5 bases and J by 5 bases, with 18 bases between. The CDR3 sequence is 16 residues long. In DNA, the CDR3 is TGTGCCAGCAGCAACTTGACCCTGAAGAGGAATGAAAAACTGTTTTTT. Amino acids: CASSNLTLKRNEKLFF.

The V and J genes are TRBV6-8 and TRBJ1-6; D remains unclear. CDR1 MNHGY and CDR2 SAAAGT come from the germline V gene. The CDR3 loop spans 15 amino acids. Trimming shortened V by 4 bases and J by 8 bases, and 15 bases separated the two germline ends. The CDR3 bases are TGTGCCAGCAGTTCCCTCATGACGGCATATTCACCCCTCCACTTT. As protein: CASSSLMTAYSPLHF.